Each of the 16 T cell receptor beta chains below was sequenced from the same sample in a study of blood T cell repertoires in COVID-19. Libraries were prepared by immunoSEQ multiplex PCR; TCRdb keeps only in-frame clonotypes and omits some of them. The table records under 350,000 clones, around 88% of them present only once. The specimen sequenced was peripheral blood. The receptors come from a man aged 35-49 years with acute or convalescent COVID-19.

Here the CDR3 DNA reads TGCAGTGCTAGTGAGGCTAGCGGGGGTGGCACAGATACGCAGTATTTT. This sequence encodes CSASEASGGGTDTQYF. The chain carries TRBV20-1 and TRBJ2-3, with TRBD2 matching over 10 bases. J gave up 1 base and V 3 bases, and 7 bases lay outside the gene matches. The CDR3 covers 16 residues. Germline V lookup: CDR1 DFQATT, CDR2 SNEGSKA (reference sequence).

The gene calls are TRBV5-4 and TRBJ2-3; no definite D call. With 2 bases removed from V and 2 bases from J, the gap between germline ends came to 12 bases. Germline loops: CDR1 SGHNT, CDR2 YYREEE (reference sequence). The CDR3 consists of 15 residues. CDR3 nucleotide sequence: TGTGCCAGCAGCTTAATAACTACCGACACAGATACGCAGTATTTT. It specifies CASSLITTDTDTQYF.

This chain joins TRBV30 and TRBJ2-5, with unresolved D. This CDR3 spans 12 amino acids. V shed 3 bases and J shed 5 bases, with 10 bases lying between them. Germline V gives CDR1 GTSNPN, CDR2 SVGIG (reference sequence). Here the CDR3 DNA reads TGTGCCTGGAGCCAGATGGAGGAGACCCAGTACTTC. Translation: CAWSQMEETQYF. Supplemented by reference TRBV30 and TRBJ2-5, the full variable domain reads SQTIHQWPATLVQPVGSPLSLECTVEGTSNPNLYWYRQAAGRGLQLLFYSVGIGQISSEVPQNLSASRPQDRQFILSSKKLLLSDSGFYLCAWSQMEETQYFGPGTRLLVL.

This chain uses TRBV12-3 or TRBV12-4 with TRBJ2-7, with D uncertain. CDR3 length: 13 amino acids. Trimming pared 3 bases from V and 5 bases from J, leaving 11 bases between. CDR3 region: CASSFGRLNEQYF. CDR3 in DNA: TGTGCCAGCAGTTTTGGGCGTCTCAACGAGCAGTACTTC.

J is TRBJ2-3 and V is TRBV2; a weak D match, TRBD2 (6 bases). The V and J ends lost 2 bases and 0 bases respectively, with 18 bases between them. CDR3 size: 18 residues. Per the germline V gene, CDR1 is SNHLY and CDR2 is FYNNEI. The CDR3 loop reads CASSETGGIALSTDTQYF. The CDR3 nucleotides are TGTGCCAGCAGTGAAACCGGAGGGATAGCGCTGAGCACAGATACGCAGTATTTT.

The chain has TRBV6-5 and TRBJ1-2; possibly TRBD1 for D (6 bases). The CDR3 is made up of 15 amino acids. Germline CDR1 reads MNHEY; CDR2 reads SVGAGI. The V gene lost 4 bases and the J gene lost 7 bases, with 19 bases spanning the gap. CDR3 coding DNA: TGTGCCAGCAGTTTCTTCCCCTTGGGGGCTGGTGGCTACACCTTC. It specifies CASSFFPLGAGGYTF.

The genes are TRBV5-1 and TRBJ1-4, with TRBD1 matching 9 bases. The CDR3 totals 15 residues. Trimming took 0 bases from V and 8 from J; bases not matched to a gene: 5. Looked up from germline, CDR1 is SGHRS and CDR2 is YFSETQ. The CDR3 spells CASSLGDRDGEKLFF. The CDR3 DNA follows: TGCGCCAGCAGCTTGGGGGACAGGGACGGAGAAAAACTGTTTTTT.

The J gene is TRBJ1-3, the V gene TRBV19; unclear D gene. There are 17 residues in the CDR3. With 3 bases removed from V and 0 bases from J, the gap between germline ends came to 15 bases. Looked up from germline, CDR1 is LNHDA and CDR2 is SQIVND (reference sequence). CDR3 sequence reads: CASSIYPESVSGNTIYF. The CDR3 coding sequence is TGTGCCAGTAGTATTTACCCTGAAAGCGTCTCTGGAAACACCATATATTTT.

The genes are TRBV19 and TRBJ2-7; the match to TRBD1 covers 8 bases. There are 14 residues in the CDR3. The V segment lost 7 bases and the J segment 5 bases; nucleotides outside the gene matches: 10. Germline V gene sequence: CDR1 LNHDA, CDR2 SQIVND (reference sequence). CDR3 sequence: CASNLGTGGDEQYF. CDR3 bases: TGTGCCAGTAACCTAGGGACAGGCGGCGACGAGCAGTACTTC.

The V gene is TRBV3-1 (or the pseudogene TRBV3-2), the J gene TRBJ1-2, with 9 bases fitting TRBD1. Germline loops: CDR1 LGHDT, CDR2 YNNKEL (reference sequence). The CDR3 loop spans 16 amino acids. Trimming removed 2 bases from V and 3 bases from J; junction bases left unmatched: 7. The CDR3 reads CASSQSRGQGHYGYTF. DNA for the CDR3: TGTGCCAGCAGCCAATCCCGGGGACAGGGACACTATGGCTACACCTTC.

This clone was detected only once. The chain couples TRBV4-2 to TRBJ1-1, with a possible D match to TRBD1 (5 bases). The germline V gene encodes CDR1 LGHNA and CDR2 YNFKEQ. This CDR3 contains 14 residues. V was shortened by 0 bases and J by 5 bases, with 10 bases between the two germline ends. The CDR3 nucleotides are TGTGCCAGCAGCCAAGATATCAGGGCGACTGAAGCTTTCTTT. This translates into CASSQDIRATEAFF.

The rearrangement links TRBV11-2 to TRBJ2-7, with TRBD2 as a possible D gene (5 bases). V was pared by 4 bases and J by 1 base, with 14 bases between. The CDR3 spans 15 residues. Germline lookup yields CDR1 SGHAT and CDR2 FQNNGV. CDR3 sequence reads: CASSSSHSWSYEQYF. The DNA of the CDR3 is TGTGCCAGCAGCTCTAGCCACAGCTGGTCCTACGAGCAGTACTTC.

The chain carries TRBV2 and TRBJ1-2; possibly TRBD1 for D (6 bases). V dropped 7 bases and J dropped 4 bases, with 22 bases sitting between them. The CDR3 contains 16 residues. Germline lookup yields CDR1 SNHLY and CDR2 FYNNEI. CDR3 region: CASTSLRQVTTYGYTF. The CDR3 region has the DNA TGTGCCAGCACCTCGCTCAGACAGGTTACTACCTATGGCTACACCTTC. The whole variable domain, filled in from reference TRBV2 and TRBJ1-2, reads EPEVTQTPSHQVTQMGQEVILRCVPISNHLYFYWYRQILGQKVEFLVSFYNNEISEKSEIFDDQFSVERPDGSNFTLKIRSTKLEDSAMYFCASTSLRQVTTYGYTFGSGTRLTVV.

This chain uses TRBV24-1 with TRBJ1-2, with 11 bases aligning to TRBD1. Germline CDR1 KGHDR, CDR2 SFDVKD. V lost 6 bases to trimming and J lost 8 bases; unmatched junction nucleotides: 7. The CDR3 consists of 14 residues. The CDR3 spells CATSKAGTGGGYTF. The CDR3 nucleotides read TGTGCCACCAGTAAAGCCGGGACAGGGGGAGGCTACACCTTC.

The sample holds a few counts of this clone. The gene calls are TRBV30 and TRBJ2-7; a possible D gene is TRBD2 (5 bases). With 3 bases removed from V and 3 bases from J, the gap between germline ends came to 12 bases. Germline V gives CDR1 GTSNPN, CDR2 SVGIG (reference sequence). The CDR3 covers 13 residues. The CDR3 DNA reads TGTGCCTGGAGAGTGGGGAGTCTCTACGAGCAGTACTTC. Protein: CAWRVGSLYEQYF. The full variable domain, rest sourced from reference TRBV30 and TRBJ2-7, is SQTIHQWPATLVQPVGSPLSLECTVEGTSNPNLYWYRQAAGRGLQLLFYSVGIGQISSEVPQNLSASRPQDRQFILSSKKLLLSDSGFYLCAWRVGSLYEQYFGPGTRLTVT.

The chain combines TRBV5-1 with TRBJ1-1, with D possibly matching TRBD1 (5 bases). The CDR3 extends over 15 amino acids. V was trimmed by 7 bases and J by 2 bases, leaving 18 bases between them. CDR1 and CDR2 (germline): SGHRS, YFSETQ. The CDR3 here is CASGEEGTRNTEAFF. The DNA of the CDR3 is TGCGCCAGCGGGGAAGAAGGGACTCGAAACACTGAAGCTTTCTTT.